The rows below give T cell receptor beta chains drawn from one sample of a study of blood T cell repertoires in COVID-19. Method: immunoSEQ multiplex PCR; TCRdb's copy keeps in-frame clones and lacks some. The repertoire includes just over 150,000 clones, 85% to 90% of them detected once, and approximately 7% sits in the top ten. Sequenced sample: PBMCs or T cells enriched from blood (not recorded which). The receptors originated from a woman aged 45-65 years who had recovered from COVID-19. The CDR3 runs from the conserved cysteine through the conserved F or W. D genes are given only for firm matches. The size of a clone is reported for some rows only, either as once, few or many, or as a class for expanded clones.

D	V	size	J	DNA	CDR3
-	TRBV3-1/TRBV3-2	once	TRBJ1-3	TGTGCCAGCAGCTCAAGACCAGTAATGCCAGACAGATTACTACCTGGAAACACCATATATTTT	CASSSRPVMPDRLLPGNTIYF
-	TRBV4-1	once	TRBJ1-5	TGCGCCAGCAGCACCAGGGTCCTTCAGCCCCAGCATTTT	CASSTRVLQPQHF
-	TRBV27	few	TRBJ1-5	TGTGCCAGCAGTTTTTTGAGTCGGGGTCAGCCCCAGCATTTT	CASSFLSRGQPQHF
-	TRBV19	-	TRBJ2-7	TGTGCCAGTAGTGGCCGGCAGAGGGCTGACTTCGAGCAGTACTTC	CASSGRQRADFEQYF
-	TRBV6-1	-	TRBJ1-6	TGTGCCAGCAGTGAAGTCGGCAGGGTTAATTCACCCCTCCACTTT	CASSEVGRVNSPLHF
TRBD2	TRBV4-3	once	TRBJ2-7	TGCGCCAGCAGCCAAGGAGGCTCGGGACTAGCGGGGGCCCGGTGGTACGAGCAGTACTTC	CASSQGGSGLAGARWYEQYF
TRBD1	TRBV3-1/TRBV3-2	-	TRBJ1-1	TGTGCCAGCAGCCAATCCCCTCGCCCCGACAGGGGGCTTAAGGGAAACACTGAAGCTTTCTTT	CASSQSPRPDRGLKGNTEAFF
-	TRBV19	-	TRBJ1-2	TGTGCCACCCTGGAGGAAGGGCTAGAATTCTATGGCTACACCTTC	CATLEEGLEFYGYTF
-	TRBV9	-	TRBJ2-3	TGTGCCAGCAGCGTAGACCAGAATACGCAGTATTTT	CASSVDQNTQYF
-	TRBV19	once	TRBJ2-3	TGTGCCAGTAGTATCAAGCAAAATACGCAGTATTTT	CASSIKQNTQYF
-	TRBV9	-	TRBJ2-5	TGTGCCAGCAGCGAGTTGGGGGCCGGGCCCCAGTACTTC	CASSELGAGPQYF
TRBD1	TRBV6-2/TRBV6-3	-	TRBJ1-5	TGTGCCAGCAGTTACAACAGGGGCAGCAATCAGCCCCAGCATTTT	CASSYNRGSNQPQHF
-	TRBV6-5	-	TRBJ1-1	TGTGCCAGCAGTTACCTAAGTAGCACTGAAGCTTTCTTT	CASSYLSSTEAFF
-	TRBV4-3	-	TRBJ1-2	TGCGCCAGCAGCCAAGATCGGGGTGTCGGCTACACCTTC	CASSQDRGVGYTF
-	TRBV6-5	-	TRBJ1-5	TGTGCCAGCAGGGAGAATCAGCCCCAGCATTTT	CASRENQPQHF
-	TRBV11-1	-	TRBJ2-1	TGTGCCACCCGCGGGGGCCAGGGTTACAATGAGCAGTTCTTC	CATRGGQGYNEQFF